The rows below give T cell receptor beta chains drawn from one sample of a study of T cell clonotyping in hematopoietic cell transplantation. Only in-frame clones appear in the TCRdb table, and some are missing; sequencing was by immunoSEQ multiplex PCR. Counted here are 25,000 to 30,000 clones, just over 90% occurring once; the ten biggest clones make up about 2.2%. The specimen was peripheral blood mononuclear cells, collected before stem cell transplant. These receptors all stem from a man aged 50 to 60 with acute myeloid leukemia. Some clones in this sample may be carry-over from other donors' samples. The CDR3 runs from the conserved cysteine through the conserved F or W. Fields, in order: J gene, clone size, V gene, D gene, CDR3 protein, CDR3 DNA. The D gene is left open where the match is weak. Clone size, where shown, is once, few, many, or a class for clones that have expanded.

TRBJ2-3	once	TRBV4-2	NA	CASSLRGLSSTDTQYF	TGTGCCAGCAGCCTCCGAGGACTGTCTAGCACAGATACGCAGTATTTT
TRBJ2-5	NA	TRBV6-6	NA	CASSSHDAGQETQYF	TGTGCCAGCAGTTCCCACGACGCGGGACAAGAGACCCAGTACTTC
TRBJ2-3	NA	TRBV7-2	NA	CASRRPPDTQYF	TGTGCCAGCAGGCGTCCGCCAGATACGCAGTATTTT
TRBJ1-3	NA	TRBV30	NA	CAWSVQGTGNTIYF	TGTGCCTGGAGTGTACAGGGAACTGGAAACACCATATATTTT
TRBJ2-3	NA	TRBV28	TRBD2	CASSFPNYVNSGSPPADTQYF	TGTGCCAGCAGTTTCCCTAACTATGTAAATAGCGGGAGCCCCCCCGCAGATACGCAGTATTTT
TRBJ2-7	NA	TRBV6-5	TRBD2	CASSATRGTSSEQYF	TGTGCCAGCAGCGCAACCCGCGGGACTAGCTCGGAGCAGTACTTC
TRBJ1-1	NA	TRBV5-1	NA	CASSSRENTEAFF	TGCGCCAGCAGCTCCCGGGAGAACACTGAAGCTTTCTTT
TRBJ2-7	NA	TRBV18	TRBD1	CASSWGQGYEQYF	TGTGCCAGCTCATGGGGACAGGGATACGAGCAGTACTTC
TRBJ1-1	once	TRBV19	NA	CASSIAVQGVGLETEAFF	TGTGCCAGTAGTATTGCCGTCCAGGGCGTTGGTTTGGAGACTGAAGCTTTCTTT
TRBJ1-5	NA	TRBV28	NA	CASSLSTGSNQPQHF	TGTGCCAGCAGTTTATCTACGGGTAGCAATCAGCCCCAGCATTTT
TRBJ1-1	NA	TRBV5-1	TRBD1	CASSLRQGMNTEAFF	TGCGCCAGCAGCTTACGACAGGGGATGAACACTGAAGCTTTCTTT
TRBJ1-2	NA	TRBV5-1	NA	CASRMQDGYGYTF	TGCGCCAGCAGAATGCAGGACGGCTATGGCTACACCTTC
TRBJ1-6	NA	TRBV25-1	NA	CASSQLSGPGGSPLHF	TGTGCCAGCAGTCAACTTTCCGGCCCCGGGGGTTCACCCCTCCACTTT
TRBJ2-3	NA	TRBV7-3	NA	CASRVDSYTDTQYF	TGTGCCAGCAGGGTAGACAGTTACACAGATACGCAGTATTTT
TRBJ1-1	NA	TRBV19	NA	CASSIATEIEAFF	TGTGCCAGTAGTATAGCGACAGAGATTGAAGCTTTCTTT
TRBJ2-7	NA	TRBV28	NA	CASSLGGLSMAYEQYF	TGTGCCAGCAGTTTGGGGGGATTAAGTATGGCCTACGAGCAGTACTTC
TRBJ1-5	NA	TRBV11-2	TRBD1	CASSQGGRPNQPQHF	TGTGCCAGCAGCCAAGGGGGCCGACCCAATCAGCCCCAGCATTTT
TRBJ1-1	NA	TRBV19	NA	CASSIGGGSNTEAFF	TGTGCCAGTAGTATAGGGGGGGGGTCGAACACTGAAGCTTTCTTT
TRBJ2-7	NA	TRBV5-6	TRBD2	CASSSGGTSEQYF	TGTGCCAGCAGCTCCGGGGGGACCAGCGAGCAGTACTTC
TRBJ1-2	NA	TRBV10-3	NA	CAISGTPNYGYTF	TGTGCCATCAGTGGGACACCCAACTATGGCTACACCTTC
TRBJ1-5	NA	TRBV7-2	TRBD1	CASSFRGQEGSLNQPQHF	TGTGCCAGCAGCTTCAGGGGACAGGAGGGTTCCCTTAATCAGCCCCAGCATTTT
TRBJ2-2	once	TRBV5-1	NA	CASSVGGAPETGELFF	TGCGCCAGCAGCGTGGGTGGGGCCCCCGAGACCGGGGAGCTGTTTTTT
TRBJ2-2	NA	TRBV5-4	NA	CASSWGGGQSGELFF	TGTGCCAGCAGCTGGGGGGGCGGGCAATCCGGGGAGCTGTTTTTT
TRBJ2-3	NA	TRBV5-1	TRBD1	CASSLGQGVADTQYF	TGCGCCAGCAGTTTGGGACAGGGTGTCGCAGATACGCAGTATTTT
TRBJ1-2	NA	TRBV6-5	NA	CASAANKNYGYTF	TGTGCCAGTGCCGCTAATAAGAACTATGGCTACACCTTC
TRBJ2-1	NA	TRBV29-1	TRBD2	CSVAGLAVEDEQFF	TGCAGCGTTGCGGGACTAGCGGTAGAGGATGAGCAGTTCTTC
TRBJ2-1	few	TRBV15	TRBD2	CATSGRRGVLNEQFF	TGTGCCACCAGCGGCCGACGGGGGGTTCTGAATGAGCAGTTCTTC
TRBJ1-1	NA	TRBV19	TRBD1	CASRTGGTGFSAEAFF	TGTGCCAGTAGGACAGGCGGGACAGGGTTTTCGGCTGAAGCTTTCTTT
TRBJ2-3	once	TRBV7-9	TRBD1	CASRIRQGATDTQYF	TGTGCCAGCAGGATTAGACAGGGGGCCACAGATACGCAGTATTTT
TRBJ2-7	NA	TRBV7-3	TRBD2	CARVGGVDEQYF	TGTGCCAGAGTGGGAGGGGTCGACGAGCAGTACTTC
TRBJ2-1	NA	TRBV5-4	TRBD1	CASSRADRDINEQFF	TGTGCCAGCAGCAGAGCCGACAGGGATATCAATGAGCAGTTCTTC